The source of this TCR beta chain is a study of blood T cells in healthy people across ages. Study outcomes and limitations: One million T cells yielded diversity estimates that were considered underestimates.

Each sample had at least 6.5 million PBMCs isolated. Extractions gave at least 5.5 micrograms of total RNA per sample. On this clonotype itself: Its specificity is unknown.

Using a J-beta primer mix together with a sample-barcoded 5' primer, a second PCR was run for roughly 7 to 12 cycles. Sequencing recovered at least 3 million CDR3-containing paired-end reads from each sample. TCRdb analysed the 5' RACE reads with MiXCR anew, one entry per CDR3 protein. The sample contains approximately 850,000 distinct CDR3 sequences, more than 40% of which appear only once. Sample: blood. This receptor was obtained from a man aged 55 to 69 in good health.

The CDR3: CASSPRGEINIQYF. CDR3 coding DNA: TGTGCCAGCAGCCCCAGGGGCGAAATAAACATTCAGTACTTC. This chain uses TRBV7-2 with TRBJ2-4; perhaps TRBD1 as D (6 bases). Trimming removed 5 bases from V and 6 bases from J, with 14 bases in between. The CDR3 is 14 amino acids. Germline CDR1 reads SGHTA; CDR2 reads FQGNSA.